Listed below are T cell receptor beta chains from one sample, sequenced in a study of cytomegalovirus exposure and HLA in healthy donors. Produced via immunoSEQ multiplex PCR; TCRdb's table is partial and in-frame only. Its table lists around 210,000 clones. Sample: PBMCs. All receptors derive from a woman aged 30 to 39 in good health and CMV-seropositive. Each CDR3 is given with its conserved first and last residue. D genes are given only for firm matches.

TRBD1	TRBV6-1	TRBJ1-3	CANRQGPGNTIYF	TGTGCCAACCGACAGGGGCCTGGAAACACCATATATTTT
TRBD1	TRBV7-9	TRBJ1-4	CASGSTGGSEKLFF	TGTGCCAGCGGCTCGACAGGGGGCTCTGAAAAACTGTTTTTT
TRBD2	TRBV29-1	TRBJ2-1	CSVRAGASSYNEQFF	TGCAGCGTCCGAGCGGGAGCAAGCTCCTACAATGAGCAGTTCTTC
NA	TRBV9	TRBJ1-2	CASSGGITSAGYTF	TGTGCCAGCAGCGGAGGGATTACCTCCGCTGGCTACACCTTC
NA	TRBV7-8	TRBJ1-3	CASSYLDRFSGNTIYF	TGTGCCAGCAGCTACTTAGACAGATTCTCTGGAAACACCATATATTTT
TRBD2	TRBV5-1	TRBJ2-5	CASSLGLAGGETQYF	TGCGCCAGCAGCTTGGGACTAGCGGGAGGAGAGACCCAGTACTTC
TRBD1	TRBV27	TRBJ1-5	CASSSTPTGGNQPQHF	TGTGCCAGCAGTTCAACCCCGACAGGGGGCAATCAGCCCCAGCATTTT
TRBD2	TRBV7-2	TRBJ2-7	CASSLLAGGTHEQYF	TGTGCCAGCAGCCTACTAGCGGGAGGAACGCACGAGCAGTACTTC
TRBD1	TRBV11-3	TRBJ2-2	CASSLGQGNTGELFF	TGTGCCAGCAGCTTGGGACAGGGGAACACCGGGGAGCTGTTTTTT
TRBD2	TRBV6-6	TRBJ2-1	CASRSGTSSYNEQFF	TGTGCCAGCAGATCCGGGACTAGCTCCTACAATGAGCAGTTCTTC
TRBD2	TRBV7-9	TRBJ2-1	CASSSSGVSYNEQFF	TGTGCCAGCAGCTCTAGCGGGGTCTCCTACAATGAGCAGTTCTTC
NA	TRBV6-5	TRBJ1-1	CASRPGGLNTEAFF	TGTGCCAGCAGACCGGGGGGGCTGAACACTGAAGCTTTCTTT